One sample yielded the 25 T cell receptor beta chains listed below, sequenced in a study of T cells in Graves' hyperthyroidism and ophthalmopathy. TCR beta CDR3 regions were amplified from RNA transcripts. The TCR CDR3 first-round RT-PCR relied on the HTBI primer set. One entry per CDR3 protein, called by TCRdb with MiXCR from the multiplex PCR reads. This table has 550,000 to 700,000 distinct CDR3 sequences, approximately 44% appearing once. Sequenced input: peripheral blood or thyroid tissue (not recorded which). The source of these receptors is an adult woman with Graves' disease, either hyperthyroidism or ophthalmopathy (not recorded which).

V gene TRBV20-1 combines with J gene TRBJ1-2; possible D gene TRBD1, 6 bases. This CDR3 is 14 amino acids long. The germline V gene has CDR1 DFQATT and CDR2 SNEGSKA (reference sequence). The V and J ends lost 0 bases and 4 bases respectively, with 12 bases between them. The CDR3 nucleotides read TGCAGTGCTAGAGATGGGGGGCTCGGCTATGGCTACACCTTC. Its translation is CSARDGGLGYGYTF.

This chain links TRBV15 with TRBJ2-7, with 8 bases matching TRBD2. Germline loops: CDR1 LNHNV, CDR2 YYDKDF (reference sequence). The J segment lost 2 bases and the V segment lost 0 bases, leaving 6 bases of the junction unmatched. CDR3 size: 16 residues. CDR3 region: CATSRDSAGGPYEQYF. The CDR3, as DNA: TGTGCCACCAGCAGAGATAGTGCGGGAGGTCCCTACGAGCAGTACTTC.

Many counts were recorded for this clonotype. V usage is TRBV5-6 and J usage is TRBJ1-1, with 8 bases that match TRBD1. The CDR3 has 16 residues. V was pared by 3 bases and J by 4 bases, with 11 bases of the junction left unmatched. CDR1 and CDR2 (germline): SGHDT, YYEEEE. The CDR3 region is CASSYGTGGSGTEAFF. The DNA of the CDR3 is TGTGCCAGCAGCTACGGGACAGGTGGGTCGGGCACTGAAGCTTTCTTT.

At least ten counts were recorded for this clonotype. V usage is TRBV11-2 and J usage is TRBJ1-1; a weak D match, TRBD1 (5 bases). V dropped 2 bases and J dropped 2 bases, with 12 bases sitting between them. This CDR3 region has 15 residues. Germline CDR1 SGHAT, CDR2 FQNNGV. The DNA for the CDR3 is TGTGCCAGCAGCTTAAGACGGGGACCTAACACTGAAGCTTTCTTT. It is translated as CASSLRRGPNTEAFF.

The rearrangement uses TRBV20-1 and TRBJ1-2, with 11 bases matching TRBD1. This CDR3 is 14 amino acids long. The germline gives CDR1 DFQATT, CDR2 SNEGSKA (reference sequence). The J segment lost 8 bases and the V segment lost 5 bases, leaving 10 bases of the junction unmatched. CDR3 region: CSAVEGTGGLGYTF. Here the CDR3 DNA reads TGCAGTGCTGTAGAGGGGACAGGGGGTTTGGGCTACACCTTC.

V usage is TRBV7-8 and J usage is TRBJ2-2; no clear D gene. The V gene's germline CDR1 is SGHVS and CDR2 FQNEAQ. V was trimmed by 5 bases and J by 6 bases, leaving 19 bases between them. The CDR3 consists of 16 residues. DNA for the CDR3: TGTGCCAGCAGCGCTCGAGTGGTCTCATTATCCGGGGAGCTGTTTTTT. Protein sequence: CASSARVVSLSGELFF.

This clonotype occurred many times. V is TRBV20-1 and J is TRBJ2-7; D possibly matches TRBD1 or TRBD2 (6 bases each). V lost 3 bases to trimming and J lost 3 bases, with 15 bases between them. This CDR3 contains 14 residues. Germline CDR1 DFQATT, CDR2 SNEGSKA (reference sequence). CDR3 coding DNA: TGCAGTGCTAGGGGGGGCATCCGATTCTACGAGCAGTACTTC. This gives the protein CSARGGIRFYEQYF.

CDR3 loop: CASSHGDRDEAFF. In DNA form, the CDR3 reads TGTGCCAGCAGCCACGGGGACAGGGATGAAGCTTTCTTT. The J gene is TRBJ1-1, the V gene TRBV14; 9 positions agree with TRBD1. The germline CDR1 and CDR2 sequences are SGHDN and FVKESK. The CDR3 is made up of 13 amino acids. V lost 3 bases to trimming and J lost 7 bases; unmatched junction nucleotides: 3.

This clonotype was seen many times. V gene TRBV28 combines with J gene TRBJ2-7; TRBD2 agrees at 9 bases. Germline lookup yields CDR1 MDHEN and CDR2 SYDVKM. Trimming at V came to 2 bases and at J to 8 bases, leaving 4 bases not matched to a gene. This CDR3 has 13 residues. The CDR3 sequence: CASSLPSGTKQYF. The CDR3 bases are TGTGCCAGCAGTTTACCTAGCGGGACCAAGCAGTACTTC.

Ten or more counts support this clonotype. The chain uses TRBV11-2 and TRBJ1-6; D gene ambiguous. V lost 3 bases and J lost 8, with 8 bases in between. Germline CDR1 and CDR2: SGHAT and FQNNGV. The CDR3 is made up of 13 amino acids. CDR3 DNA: TGTGCCAGCAGCTTTAAGGAGTATTCACCCCTCCACTTT. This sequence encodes CASSFKEYSPLHF. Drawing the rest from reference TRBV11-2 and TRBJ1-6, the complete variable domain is EAGVAQSPRYKIIEKRQSVAFWCNPISGHATLYWYQQILGQGPKLLIQFQNNGVVDDSQLPKDRFSAERLKGVDSTLKIQPAKLEDSAVYLCASSFKEYSPLHFGNGTRLTVT.

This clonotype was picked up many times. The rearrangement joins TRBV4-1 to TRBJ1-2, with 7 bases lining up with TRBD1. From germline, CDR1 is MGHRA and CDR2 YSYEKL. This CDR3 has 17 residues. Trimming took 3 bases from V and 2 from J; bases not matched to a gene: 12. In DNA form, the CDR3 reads TGCGCCAGCAGCCATTCCATCGCCAAGGGACAGAACTATGGCTACACCTTC. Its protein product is CASSHSIAKGQNYGYTF.

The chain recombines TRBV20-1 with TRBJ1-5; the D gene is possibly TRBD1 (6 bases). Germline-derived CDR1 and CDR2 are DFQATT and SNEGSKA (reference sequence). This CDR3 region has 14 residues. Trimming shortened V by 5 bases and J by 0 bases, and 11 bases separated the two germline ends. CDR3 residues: CSAATGHSNQPQHF. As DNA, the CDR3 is TGCAGTGCTGCAACAGGGCATAGCAATCAGCCCCAGCATTTT.

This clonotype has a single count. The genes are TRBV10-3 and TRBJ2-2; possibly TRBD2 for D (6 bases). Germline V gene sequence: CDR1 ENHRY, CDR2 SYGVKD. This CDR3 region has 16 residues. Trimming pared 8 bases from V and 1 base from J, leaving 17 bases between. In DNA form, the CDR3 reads TGTGCCATCGGGCCCGACGTGCGGGAGAACACCGGGGAGCTGTTTTTT. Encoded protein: CAIGPDVRENTGELFF.

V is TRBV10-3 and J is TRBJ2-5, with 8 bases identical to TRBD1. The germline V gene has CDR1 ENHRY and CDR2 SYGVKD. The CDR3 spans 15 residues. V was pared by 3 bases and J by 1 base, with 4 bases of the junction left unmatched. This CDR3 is CAISEQQGGQETQYF. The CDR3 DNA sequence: TGTGCCATCAGTGAACAACAGGGGGGCCAAGAGACCCAGTACTTC.

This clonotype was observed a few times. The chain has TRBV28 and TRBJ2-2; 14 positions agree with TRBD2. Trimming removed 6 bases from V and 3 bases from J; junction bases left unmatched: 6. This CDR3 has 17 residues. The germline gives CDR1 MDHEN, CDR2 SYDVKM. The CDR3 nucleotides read TGTGCCAGCAGCGAGACTAGCGGGAGGGGGTACACCGGGGAGCTGTTTTTT. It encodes CASSETSGRGYTGELFF.

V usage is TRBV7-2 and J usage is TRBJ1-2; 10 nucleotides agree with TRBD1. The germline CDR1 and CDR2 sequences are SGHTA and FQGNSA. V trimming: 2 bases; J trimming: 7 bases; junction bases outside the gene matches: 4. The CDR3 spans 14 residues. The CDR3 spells CASSLPGTGAGYTF. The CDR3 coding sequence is TGTGCCAGCAGCTTACCGGGGACAGGGGCTGGCTACACCTTC.

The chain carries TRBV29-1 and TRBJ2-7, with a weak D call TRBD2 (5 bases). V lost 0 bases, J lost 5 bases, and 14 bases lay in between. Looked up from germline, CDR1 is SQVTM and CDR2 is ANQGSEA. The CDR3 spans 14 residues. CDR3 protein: CSVEESGVSHEQYF. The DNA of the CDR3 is TGCAGCGTTGAAGAGTCCGGGGTTTCCCACGAGCAGTACTTC.

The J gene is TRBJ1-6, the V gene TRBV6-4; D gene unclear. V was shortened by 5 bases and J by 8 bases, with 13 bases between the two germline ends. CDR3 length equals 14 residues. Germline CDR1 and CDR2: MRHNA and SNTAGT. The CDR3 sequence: CASSLALADSPLHF. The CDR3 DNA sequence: TGTGCCAGCAGTTTAGCGTTAGCGGATTCACCCCTCCACTTT.

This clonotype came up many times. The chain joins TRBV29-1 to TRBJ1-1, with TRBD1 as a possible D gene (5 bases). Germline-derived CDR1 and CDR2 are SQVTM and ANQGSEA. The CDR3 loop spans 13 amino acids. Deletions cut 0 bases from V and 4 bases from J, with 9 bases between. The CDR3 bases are TGCAGCGTTGAAGAGGGGGGAAGCACTGAAGCTTTCTTT. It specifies CSVEEGGSTEAFF.

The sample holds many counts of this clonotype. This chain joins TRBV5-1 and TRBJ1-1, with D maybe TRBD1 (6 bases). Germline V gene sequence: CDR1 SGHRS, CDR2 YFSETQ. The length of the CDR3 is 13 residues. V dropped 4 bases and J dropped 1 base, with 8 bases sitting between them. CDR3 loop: CASSRDKNTEAFF. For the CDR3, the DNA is TGCGCCAGCAGCCGGGACAAGAACACTGAAGCTTTCTTT.

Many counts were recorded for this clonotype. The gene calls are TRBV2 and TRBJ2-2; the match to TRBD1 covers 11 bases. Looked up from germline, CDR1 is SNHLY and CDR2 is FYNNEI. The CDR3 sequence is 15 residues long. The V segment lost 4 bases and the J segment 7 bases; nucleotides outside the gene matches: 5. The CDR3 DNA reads TGTGCCAGCAGTGGGACAGGGGGCAGAATCGGGGAGCTGTTTTTT. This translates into CASSGTGGRIGELFF.

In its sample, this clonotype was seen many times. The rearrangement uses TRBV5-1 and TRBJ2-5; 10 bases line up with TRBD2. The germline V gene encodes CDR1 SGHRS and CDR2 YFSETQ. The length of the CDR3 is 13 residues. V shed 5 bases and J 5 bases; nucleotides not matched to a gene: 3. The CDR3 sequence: CASRRAGGETQYF. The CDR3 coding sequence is TGCGCCAGCAGAAGAGCGGGAGGGGAGACCCAGTACTTC.

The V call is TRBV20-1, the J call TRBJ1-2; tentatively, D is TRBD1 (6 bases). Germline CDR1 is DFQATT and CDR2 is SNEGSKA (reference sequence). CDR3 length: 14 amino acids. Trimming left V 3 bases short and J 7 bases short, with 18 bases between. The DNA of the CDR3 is TGCAGTGCTAGTTCGGTGGGGGCGGCATTTGGCTACACCTTC. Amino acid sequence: CSASSVGAAFGYTF.

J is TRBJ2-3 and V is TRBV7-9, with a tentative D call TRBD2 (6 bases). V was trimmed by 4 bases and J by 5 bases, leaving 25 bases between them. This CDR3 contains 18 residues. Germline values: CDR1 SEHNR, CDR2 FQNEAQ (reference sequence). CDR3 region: CASSSFRIAAFEGDTQYF. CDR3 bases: TGTGCCAGCAGCTCGTTTCGGATAGCGGCGTTTGAAGGAGATACGCAGTATTTT.

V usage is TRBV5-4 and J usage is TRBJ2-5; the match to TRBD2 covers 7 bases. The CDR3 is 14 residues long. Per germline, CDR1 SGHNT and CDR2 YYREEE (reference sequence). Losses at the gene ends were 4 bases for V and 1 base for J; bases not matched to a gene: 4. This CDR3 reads CASSEGGSQETQYF. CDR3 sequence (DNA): TGTGCCAGCAGCGAGGGCGGGAGCCAAGAGACCCAGTACTTC.